One TCR beta chain is described in this entry. Its antigen is not known. One end of the junction varies from germline; a read error may be responsible. This specimen comes from a study of OX40 agonist ivuxolimab in advanced cancers. Overall study context: The study treated patients with ivuxolimab, an agonistic anti-OX40 (CD134) antibody. Ivuxolimab, which patients received intravenously every 2 weeks, was dosed at 0.01 to 10 mg/kg. Study outcomes and limitations: With doses of 0.1 to 3.0 mg/kg, CD4+ and CD8+ blood T cells had undergone clonal expansion by week 6.

Libraries were prepared by immunoSEQ multiplex PCR; TCRdb keeps only in-frame clonotypes and omits some of them. The sample comprises tens of thousands of clones, approximately 81% of which are singletons, and 5% to 7.5% rests with the top ten. This CDR3 comprises 13 residues. Germline CDR1 and CDR2: SGHTA and FQGNSA. The chain employs TRBV7-2 and TRBJ2-1; 9 bases align to TRBD2. Material: CD4+ or CD8+ T cells sorted from blood, obtained in a trial of the OX40 agonist ivuxolimab. The sequence derives from an adult with an advanced solid tumor such as melanoma, head and neck, liver or kidney cancer. CDR3 sequence: CASSLAGLNEQFF. The CDR3 DNA reads TGTGCCAGCAGCCTAGCGGGACTCAATGAGCAGTTCTTC.